Shown below are 24 T cell receptor beta chains from a single sample sequenced in a study of human T cells and chemical hapten exposure. The sample's time point: patch test 1, 2 weeks after DPC sensitization. The treatment is: therapeutic diphenylcyclopropenone sensitization with weekly scalp DPC. TCRdb independently ran MiXCR on the RACE reads; one entry per CDR3 protein. The table shows around 380,000 distinct CDR3 sequences, with 4.8% occurring only once. The source was whole blood, collected in connection with sensitization to the hapten diphenylcyclopropenone (DPC). These receptors were obtained from a woman in her forties or fifties with alopecia areata. Some clones in this sample may be carry-over from other donors' samples.

This clonotype occurred many times. The chain combines TRBV28 with TRBJ2-1; D may be TRBD2 (6 bases). This CDR3 comprises 11 residues. Germline values: CDR1 MDHEN, CDR2 SYDVKM. The ends were cut back, 8 bases at V and 14 bases at J, with 16 bases in the middle. CDR3 sequence reads: CASGVEGREFF. CDR3 in DNA: TGTGCCAGCGGCGTGGAGGGGCGAGAGTTCTTC.

The chain links TRBV12-3 or TRBV12-4 to TRBJ2-1; 10 bases are shared with TRBD2. CDR3 length equals 13 residues. The V gene end was trimmed by 11 bases and the J gene end by 3 bases; junction bases not matched to a gene: 4. CDR3 sequence reads: CACGLADYNEQFF. The CDR3 region has the DNA TGTGCCTGCGGACTAGCGGACTACAATGAGCAGTTCTTC.

This clonotype was observed at least ten times. The chain carries TRBV6-2 or TRBV6-3 and TRBJ1-1, with TRBD1 matching over 8 bases. Germline trimming cut 6 bases from V and 5 bases from J; bases unmatched to any gene: 8. The CDR3 sequence is 14 residues long. Germline V gene lookup returns CDR1 MNHEY and CDR2 SVGEGT. CDR3 DNA: TGTGCCAGCAGCCAAGGGACAGGACGGACTGAAGCTTTCTTT. Amino acid sequence: CASSQGTGRTEAFF.

A note on this clonotype: A much larger clone differs from this one at a single base, so this may be a read error. This is likely a read error, given that the CDR3 carries no conserved phenylalanine or tryptophan at its end. The chain joins TRBV7-6 to TRBJ2-7, with D maybe TRBD2 (7 bases). V lost 3 bases to trimming and J lost 7 bases, with 13 bases between them. Germline CDR1 reads SGHVS; CDR2 reads FNYEAQ. The CDR3 sequence is 13 residues long. The CDR3: CASSLGGPREQYL. The CDR3 region has the DNA TGTGCCAGCAGCTTGGGGGGGCCTCGGGAGCAGTACTTA.

This clonotype was detected ten times or more. In DNA, the CDR3 is TGTGCCAGCAGTCAACGGTCCGGTAATTCACCCCTCCACTTT. Its protein is CASSQRSGNSPLHF. The chain is built from TRBV12-3 or TRBV12-4 and TRBJ1-6; no reliable D call. CDR3 size: 14 residues. The V and J ends lost 5 bases and 6 bases respectively, with 11 bases between them.

This clonotype occurred many times. The rearrangement uses TRBV21-1 and TRBJ1-5; the D call of TRBD1 is as the table states it, not checked on the DNA. TRBV21-1 is a pseudogene locus. The CDR3 loop spans 14 amino acids. The chain's CDR3 is CASSRPARSQPQHF. CDR3 nucleotide sequence: TGTGCCAGCAGCAGACCGGCCCGGAGTCAGCCCCAGCATTTT.

Ten or more counts support this clonotype. The V gene is TRBV15, the J gene TRBJ1-5; D is perhaps TRBD1 (5 bases). V shed 5 bases and J shed 3 bases, with 14 bases lying between them. Germline V gene lookup returns CDR1 LNHNV and CDR2 YYDKDF (reference sequence). The CDR3 runs 15 residues. CDR3 sequence: CATSLHRGNNQPQHF. The CDR3 region has the DNA TGTGCCACCAGCTTACACCGGGGCAACAATCAGCCCCAGCATTTT. The full variable domain, with the rest looked up from reference TRBV15 and TRBJ1-5, is DAMVIQNPRYQVTQFGKPVTLSCSQTLNHNVMYWYQQKSSQAPKLLFHYYDKDFNNEADTPDNFQSRRPNTSFCFLDIRSPGLGDTAMYLCATSLHRGNNQPQHFGDGTRLSIL.

This clonotype was detected a few times. The genes are TRBV12-3 or TRBV12-4 and TRBJ1-1; TRBD1 might be the D (5 bases). CDR3 length: 12 amino acids. V was pared by 5 bases and J by 10 bases, with 14 bases between. The chain's CDR3 is CASSTRQRGAFF. CDR3 DNA sequence: TGTGCCAGCAGTACCAGACAGCGCGGAGCTTTCTTT.

This clonotype was detected many times. V gene TRBV6-5 combines with J gene TRBJ1-2; 7 bases align to TRBD1. Germline V CDR1 and CDR2: MNHEY, SVGAGI. CDR3 size: 13 residues. Trimming removed 7 bases from V and 8 bases from J; junction bases left unmatched: 10. CDR3: CASTTSNRGGYTF. The CDR3 bases are TGTGCCAGCACCACTAGTAACAGGGGAGGCTACACCTTC.

As DNA, the CDR3 is TGTGCCAGCAGAAACCGGGCGGAACTGTTTTTT. Amino acids: CASRNRAELFF. V gene TRBV6-2 or TRBV6-3 combines with J gene TRBJ1-4; D unresolved. The CDR3 spans 11 residues. Trimming removed 6 bases at V and 12 bases at J, with 11 bases between. CDR1 and CDR2 from the germline V gene are MNHEY and SVGEGT.

A note on this clonotype: Since a much larger clone is just one base distant, this may be a read error. The chain employs TRBV4-3 and TRBJ2-1, with TRBD2 matching over 7 bases. CDR1 is LGHNA and CDR2 is YSLEER in the germline V gene. CDR3 size: 18 residues. The junction had 15 bases not matched to a gene; V was cut back by 0 bases and J by 7 bases. CDR3 region: CASSQDRGLSGGLNEQFF. Written as DNA, the CDR3 is TGCGCCAGCAGCCAAGATCGGGGACTATCGGGAGGCCTGAATGAGCAGTTCTTC.

The rearrangement links TRBV5-5 to TRBJ1-2; 8 bases align to TRBD1. This CDR3 has 15 amino acids. V was clipped by 0 bases and J by 7 bases; unmatched bases: 8. The germline V gene has CDR1 SGHKS and CDR2 YYEKEE (reference sequence). The CDR3 reads CASSLVETGVGGYTF. In DNA, the CDR3 is TGTGCCAGCAGCTTGGTGGAGACAGGGGTCGGTGGCTACACCTTC.

This clonotype was counted at least ten times. CDR3 nucleotides: TGCAGCGTTGTAGGCCAGGGGGGCACTGAAGCTTTCTTT. Its translation is CSVVGQGGTEAFF. The chain couples TRBV29-1 to TRBJ1-1; 7 bases line up with TRBD1. Germline-derived CDR1 and CDR2 are SQVTM and ANQGSEA. V lost 4 bases and J lost 4; bases outside the gene matches: 6. The CDR3 runs 13 residues.

The table lists this clonotype with many counts. The chain couples TRBV12-3 or TRBV12-4 to TRBJ2-1; 12 bases align to TRBD2. After removal of 1 base from V and 2 bases from J, the junction contained 6 bases not matched to a gene. This CDR3 comprises 18 residues. The CDR3: CASSLGLAGGSAYNEQFF. For the CDR3, the DNA is TGTGCCAGCAGTTTAGGGCTAGCGGGAGGGTCGGCCTACAATGAGCAGTTCTTC.

The chain recombines TRBV3-1 with TRBJ1-5; weak D call: TRBD1 (5 bases). V was trimmed by 8 bases and J by 5 bases, leaving 19 bases between them. Per the germline V gene, CDR1 is LGHDT and CDR2 is YNNKEL (reference sequence). The CDR3 totals 15 residues. The CDR3 DNA is TGTGCCAGCGTCCGGGATCCGGGGGACTATCAGCCCCAGCATTTT. Translation gives CASVRDPGDYQPQHF.

This clonotype was picked up a small number of times. The chain joins TRBV24-1 to TRBJ1-5, with D perhaps matching TRBD1 (5 bases). Germline V CDR1 and CDR2: KGHDR, SFDVKD. The CDR3 is 16 amino acids. Trimming shortened V by 4 bases and J by 4 bases, and 16 bases separated the two germline ends. CDR3 residues: CATSDHQGPGNQPQHF. The CDR3 DNA follows: TGTGCCACCAGTGACCATCAGGGTCCGGGGAATCAGCCCCAGCATTTT.

This clonotype came up a few times. The chain carries TRBV11-2 and TRBJ2-1; no clear D gene. The CDR3 totals 16 residues. The V and J ends lost 0 bases and 7 bases respectively, with 16 bases between them. The germline CDR1 and CDR2 sequences are SGHAT and FQNNGV. The CDR3 here is CASSLEVGRDYNEQFF. The CDR3 nucleotides read TGTGCCAGCAGCTTAGAAGTAGGAAGAGATTATAATGAGCAGTTCTTC.

This chain joins TRBV15 and TRBJ1-1; 7 nucleotides match TRBD1. This CDR3 has 15 residues. V lost 1 base to trimming and J lost 10 bases; unmatched junction nucleotides: 12. Germline V gives CDR1 LNHNV, CDR2 YYDKDF (reference sequence). This CDR3 reads CATSRGGGQAPGAFF. Written as DNA, the CDR3 is TGTGCCACCAGCAGAGGTGGTGGACAGGCGCCCGGAGCTTTCTTT. Complete variable domain (other parts from reference TRBV15 and TRBJ1-1): DAMVIQNPRYQVTQFGKPVTLSCSQTLNHNVMYWYQQKSSQAPKLLFHYYDKDFNNEADTPDNFQSRRPNTSFCFLDIRSPGLGDTAMYLCATSRGGGQAPGAFFGQGTRLTVV.

This clonotype was seen many times. The chain combines TRBV28 with TRBJ1-5; TRBD1 agrees at 7 bases. The CDR3 is 15 amino acids. CDR1 and CDR2 from the germline V gene are MDHEN and SYDVKM. Unmatched junction bases numbered 5, after V lost 5 bases and J lost 1 base. CDR3 region: CASSLQGRSNQPQHF. CDR3 nucleotides: TGTGCCAGCAGTCTACAGGGGCGAAGCAATCAGCCCCAGCATTTT.

This clonotype was seen repeatedly, ten times or more. The chain employs TRBV7-3 and TRBJ2-3, with 10 bases identical to TRBD1. Unmatched junction bases numbered 6, after V lost 2 bases and J lost 4 bases. This CDR3 is 16 amino acids long. The germline V gene encodes CDR1 SGHTA and CDR2 FQGTGA. The CDR3 region has the DNA TGTGCCAGCAGCTTATACGGGGACAGGGGTGCAGATACGCAGTATTTT. Its protein product is CASSLYGDRGADTQYF.

This clonotype appeared many times. The chain couples TRBV20-1 to TRBJ1-6, with unresolved D. The germline gives CDR1 DFQATT, CDR2 SNEGSKA (reference sequence). The CDR3 extends over 13 amino acids. V lost 3 bases to trimming and J lost 10 bases, with 13 bases between them. This CDR3 reads CSARASGASPLHF. CDR3 DNA sequence: TGCAGTGCTAGGGCCTCCGGCGCGTCACCCCTCCACTTT.

This clonotype was counted ten times or more. The J gene is TRBJ1-1, the V gene TRBV7-9; D gene uncertain. This CDR3 region has 14 residues. V lost 3 bases to trimming and J lost 1 base, with 9 bases between them. CDR1 and CDR2 from the germline V gene are SEHNR and FQNEAQ (reference sequence). The CDR3 bases are TGTGCCAGCAGCTTGGTCCCCCAGAACACTGAAGCTTTCTTT. This translates into CASSLVPQNTEAFF.

This clonotype appeared many times. The chain joins TRBV10-2 to TRBJ1-1; D perhaps matches TRBD1 (5 bases). Germline values: CDR1 WSHSY, CDR2 SAAADI. Trimming cost V 4 bases and J 4 bases, with 10 bases left between them. This CDR3 has 13 residues. The CDR3: CASSGAGFTEAFF. CDR3 in DNA: TGCGCCAGCAGTGGTGCAGGGTTCACTGAAGCTTTCTTT.

This clonotype was recorded many times. V and J are TRBV15 and TRBJ2-1; D not certain. Trimming pared 5 bases from V and 3 bases from J, leaving 8 bases between. The CDR3 extends over 13 amino acids. CDR1 is LNHNV, CDR2 YYDKDF, per germline (reference sequence). This CDR3 is CATSPWNYNEQFF. In DNA, the CDR3 is TGTGCCACCAGCCCCTGGAACTACAATGAGCAGTTCTTC.